These T cell receptor beta chains were read from a single sample in a study of blood T cell repertoires in COVID-19. The protocol was immunoSEQ multiplex PCR, while the TCRdb copy is restricted to in-frame clones and leaves out a portion. The data hold approximately 140,000 clones, with 88% observed a single time. The sample taken for sequencing was peripheral blood. The receptors derive from a woman in her fifties or sixties with acute or convalescent COVID-19. Each CDR3 is given with its conserved first and last residue. D genes are given only for firm matches. Clone size is not always given. Where it is, it says once, few, many or a class for expanded clones.

-	-	TRBV6-5	TRBJ1-2	TGTGCCAGCACCCTACAGGGCTGGGGCGGTGGCTACACCTTC	CASTLQGWGGGYTF
-	TRBD1	TRBV7-3	TRBJ2-2	TGTGCCAGCAGGAGGACAGGCGCCGCCGGGGAGCTGTTTTTT	CASRRTGAAGELFF
-	TRBD1	TRBV10-2	TRBJ1-4	TGCGCCAGCACAGGGGGATTTGATCGGGGTGAAAAACTGTTTTTT	CASTGGFDRGEKLFF
-	TRBD1	TRBV11-2	TRBJ2-6	TGTGCCAGCAGCCCACAGACAGGGACTGGGGCCAACGTCCTGACTTTC	CASSPQTGTGANVLTF
-	-	TRBV7-9	TRBJ1-1	TGTGCCAGCAGGCCTGAGGGGAGGGACACTGAAGCTTTCTTT	CASRPEGRDTEAFF
-	TRBD2	TRBV7-9	TRBJ2-3	TGTGCCAGCAGCTTCAGCGGGGCACAGCCCGGTGCAGATACGCAGTATTTT	CASSFSGAQPGADTQYF
once	TRBD1	TRBV6-1	TRBJ1-1	TGTGCCAGCAGTGGGGGGACAGGGGGCCGCATGAACACTGAAGCTTTCTTT	CASSGGTGGRMNTEAFF
-	TRBD1	TRBV30	TRBJ1-6	TGTGCCTGGAAGGGGGACAGCCATAATTCACCCCTCCACTTT	CAWKGDSHNSPLHF
-	-	TRBV11-2	TRBJ1-2	TGTGCCAGCAGCTTAGACAGGGCTCTGGGCTACACCTTC	CASSLDRALGYTF
-	TRBD1	TRBV6-1	TRBJ2-5	TGTGCCAGCAGTGAGCGTTCCGGGACAGGGATGAAGACCCAGTACTTC	CASSERSGTGMKTQYF
-	-	TRBV19	TRBJ2-7	TGTGCCAGTAGTATTGCTGGACAGCTCTCCTACGAGCAGTACTTC	CASSIAGQLSYEQYF
-	-	TRBV2	TRBJ1-6	TGTGCCAGCAAGGGGATAAGGCAGGTTTCACCCCTCCACTTT	CASKGIRQVSPLHF
once	TRBD1	TRBV7-9	TRBJ2-1	TGTGCCAGCAGCTTAGCAACACAGGGGCGATACAATGAGCAGTTCTTC	CASSLATQGRYNEQFF
-	TRBD1	TRBV2	TRBJ2-7	TGTGCCAGCACGCGGGACAGGGGGTCAGTTGAGCAGTACTTC	CASTRDRGSVEQYF
-	-	TRBV29-1	TRBJ1-5	TGCAGCGTTGGAGGGTCCGGGCAGCCCCAGCATTTT	CSVGGSGQPQHF
-	TRBD1	TRBV5-4	TRBJ1-2	TGTGCCAGCAGCATTAACAGGGGGACCAATAACTATGGCTACACCTTC	CASSINRGTNNYGYTF
-	-	TRBV2	TRBJ2-7	TGTGCCAGCAGTTGGGGCGGCTACGAGCAGTACTTC	CASSWGGYEQYF
-	TRBD1	TRBV3-1/TRBV3-2	TRBJ1-2	TGTGCCAGCAGCCAAGCCGGGGACAGGAGAAACTATGGCTACACCTTC	CASSQAGDRRNYGYTF
-	-	TRBV4-1	TRBJ1-4	TGCGCCAGCAGCAGCCCGGGTCTCAATAATGAAAAACTGTTTTTT	CASSSPGLNNEKLFF
-	-	TRBV20-1	TRBJ2-7	TGCAGTAATCTCCGAGGATACGAGCAGTACTTC	CSNLRGYEQYF
-	TRBD1	TRBV25-1	TRBJ2-2	TGTGCCAGCACGATCGGGACAGTGAACACCGGGGAGCTGTTTTTT	CASTIGTVNTGELFF
-	TRBD2	TRBV18	TRBJ2-1	TGTGCCAGCTCACCACCGGCGGGGGGGGGATACAATGAGCAGTTCTTC	CASSPPAGGGYNEQFF
once	-	TRBV4-2	TRBJ1-1	TGTGCCAGCAGCCAGCTGGACAGACTGAACACTGAAGCTTTCTTT	CASSQLDRLNTEAFF
-	TRBD1	TRBV5-1	TRBJ1-5	TGCGCCAGCAGCTCAGGACAGGGTAATCAGCCCCAGCATTTT	CASSSGQGNQPQHF
once	TRBD1	TRBV18	TRBJ1-5	TGTGCCAGCTCACCAGACAGGGTAGGTCAGCCCCAGCATTTT	CASSPDRVGQPQHF
-	TRBD1	TRBV6-5	TRBJ1-4	TGTGCCAGCAGTTACCCGGACAGGGCTGGTGAAAAACTGTTTTTT	CASSYPDRAGEKLFF
-	TRBD2	TRBV7-8	TRBJ2-3	TGTGCCAGCAGCTTAGCGGGTAGCGGGGGCACAGATACGCAGTATTTT	CASSLAGSGGTDTQYF
-	-	TRBV29-1	TRBJ2-3	TGCAGCGCCCGACGGACATCTCCTAGCACAGATACGCAGTATTTT	CSARRTSPSTDTQYF
-	-	TRBV5-1	TRBJ1-3	TGCGCCAGCAGCCCTAGATCAGGAAACACCATATATTTT	CASSPRSGNTIYF
-	-	TRBV5-1	TRBJ2-5	TGCGCCAGCAGCCAACAGGGTGGCCAAGAGACCCAGTACTTC	CASSQQGGQETQYF
once	-	TRBV6-6	TRBJ1-2	TGTGCCAGCAGATTAGGACCGGGACAAGGGGACTATGGCTACACCTTC	CASRLGPGQGDYGYTF
-	-	TRBV24-1	TRBJ1-1	TGTGCCACCAGTGATTTGTCAGGGCGCAATACTGAAGCTTTCTTT	CATSDLSGRNTEAFF
-	TRBD1	TRBV7-9	TRBJ1-4	TGTGCCAGCAGCCCCCCCGGACAGGGGCTTAATGAAAAACTGTTTTTT	CASSPPGQGLNEKLFF
-	-	TRBV6-5	TRBJ2-6	TGTGCCAGCAGTTACCAGGGGGCCAACGTCCTGACTTTC	CASSYQGANVLTF
-	-	TRBV4-3	TRBJ2-3	TGCGCCAGCAGCCAAGAGGGATTGAGCGGACGCACAGATACGCAGTATTTT	CASSQEGLSGRTDTQYF
-	-	TRBV15	TRBJ1-2	TGTGCCACCAGCAGGTCCCCTGGGGAGGGCGGCTATGGCTACACCTTC	CATSRSPGEGGYGYTF
-	TRBD1	TRBV7-2	TRBJ1-2	TGTGCCAGCAGCCGCGGGACAGGGGGCGATGGCTACACCTTC	CASSRGTGGDGYTF
-	-	TRBV6-5	TRBJ1-2	TGTGCCAGCAGTTACTCATTCAGGGAGGACTATGGCTACACCTTC	CASSYSFREDYGYTF
-	TRBD1	TRBV15	TRBJ2-7	TGTGCCACCAGCAGATCGGCTCACCCGGGACAGGGCTACGAGCAGTACTTC	CATSRSAHPGQGYEQYF
once	-	TRBV10-3	TRBJ2-6	TGTGCCATCAGTGCTGGGGCGTCGGGGGATGGGGCCAACGTCCTGACTTTC	CAISAGASGDGANVLTF
-	-	TRBV6-5	TRBJ1-2	TGTGCCAGCAGTTATACTGATTCCGGCTACACCTTC	CASSYTDSGYTF
-	-	TRBV19	TRBJ1-5	TGTGCCAGTAGCCCCAGGAATTCCAATCAGCCCCAGCATTTT	CASSPRNSNQPQHF
-	TRBD2	TRBV6-5	TRBJ2-1	TGTGCCAGCAGTCCCGGACTAGCGGGGCGCAATGAGCAGTTCTTC	CASSPGLAGRNEQFF
-	-	TRBV2	TRBJ1-4	TGTGCCAGCAGTGCAGGGCCGGTGGAAAAACTGTTTTTT	CASSAGPVEKLFF
once	TRBD2	TRBV6-2/TRBV6-3	TRBJ2-5	TGTGCCAGCAGCTTTATGACTAGCGGTGAGACCCAGTACTTC	CASSFMTSGETQYF
-	-	TRBV6-5	TRBJ1-2	TGTGCCAGCAGTTACTACAGGTTGAAAGACTATGGCTACACCTTC	CASSYYRLKDYGYTF
-	-	TRBV6-5	TRBJ1-3	TGTGCCAGCAGTTATAAGGGGATACTTGGAAACACCATATATTTT	CASSYKGILGNTIYF
-	TRBD2	TRBV7-2	TRBJ2-3	TGTGCCAGCAGCTCCTCGACTAGCGGGGGCTGGGATACAGATACGCAGTATTTT	CASSSSTSGGWDTDTQYF
-	TRBD2	TRBV11-1	TRBJ2-3	TGTGCCAGCAGCACCGGGACTAGCGGGGGGAGGAATACGCAGTATTTT	CASSTGTSGGRNTQYF
-	-	TRBV6-1	TRBJ1-1	TGTGCCAGCAGTGAACATGGACAGCTTGAAGCTTTCTTT	CASSEHGQLEAFF
-	TRBD1	TRBV9	TRBJ2-7	TGTGCCAGTTCGGGGGGACAGGGTCACTACGAGCAGTACTTC	CASSGGQGHYEQYF
-	-	TRBV10-3	TRBJ1-5	TGTGCCATCAGTGTTTCGGGTTCGAATCAGCCCCAGCATTTT	CAISVSGSNQPQHF
once	-	TRBV19	TRBJ1-5	TGTGCCAGCTCCCGGACATTTAATAGCAATCAGCCCCAGCATTTT	CASSRTFNSNQPQHF
-	TRBD1	TRBV7-2	TRBJ1-5	TGTGCCACTGCCGGGACAGGGGCCCATAGCAATCAGCCCCAGCATTTT	CATAGTGAHSNQPQHF
few	-	TRBV7-3	TRBJ1-2	TGTGCCAGCAGCTCCCGTGGAGGGGAAGGCTACACCTTC	CASSSRGGEGYTF
-	TRBD1	TRBV28	TRBJ1-6	TGTGCCAGCAGTATAATCCCCTTCCAGGGGGTACTAAATTCACCCCTCCACTTT	CASSIIPFQGVLNSPLHF
-	TRBD2	TRBV7-9	TRBJ2-2	TGTGCCAGCAGCCCTCGGGCGGGGGACACCGGGGAGCTGTTTTTT	CASSPRAGDTGELFF